Shown below are 12 T cell receptor beta chains from a single sample sequenced in a study of cytomegalovirus exposure and HLA in healthy donors. The table came from immunoSEQ multiplex PCR; TCRdb's copy has only in-frame clones and leaves some out. The repertoire holds a few hundred thousand clones, with 88% as singletons. Sequenced input: PBMCs. The receptor set was obtained from a man aged 25 to 40 in good health and CMV-seronegative.

This clone was observed a single time. The CDR3 sequence: CASSPVVAGGFGEQYF. DNA of the CDR3: TGCGCCAGCAGCCCCGTGGTAGCGGGGGGATTCGGCGAGCAGTACTTC. The chain joins TRBV4-3 to TRBJ2-7; 10 bases agree with TRBD2. V lost 4 bases, J lost 6 bases, and 12 bases stayed unmatched. CDR3 length: 16 amino acids. The germline V gene encodes CDR1 LGHNA and CDR2 YSLEER.

This clone appeared once. The chain links TRBV5-1 to TRBJ2-4; 7 bases map to TRBD1. The CDR3 covers 14 residues. The V segment lost 4 bases and the J segment 5 bases; nucleotides outside the gene matches: 6. Germline lookup yields CDR1 SGHRS and CDR2 YFSETQ. Here the CDR3 DNA reads TGCGCCAGCAGCCCCCCGGGACAGCAAAACATTCAGTACTTC. Translated: CASSPPGQQNIQYF.

This chain joins TRBV6-1 and TRBJ1-4; TRBD1 agrees at 8 bases. CDR1 MNHNS and CDR2 SASEGT come from the germline V gene. J lost 5 bases, V lost 8 bases, and 4 bases had no gene match. The CDR3 consists of 13 residues. The CDR3 DNA sequence: TGTGCCAGCTCCGGGACAGGCAATGAAAAACTGTTTTTT. This encodes CASSGTGNEKLFF.

The rearrangement links TRBV11-3 to TRBJ2-2; D call uncertain. CDR3 length: 13 amino acids. Germline loops: CDR1 SGHNT, CDR2 YENEEA. Trimming cost V 2 bases and J 5 bases, with 6 bases left between them. The CDR3 region is CASSLTRTGELFF. CDR3 bases: TGTGCCAGCAGCTTAACCAGGACCGGGGAGCTGTTTTTT.

V is TRBV12-5 and J is TRBJ2-2; unclear D gene. Germline-derived CDR1 and CDR2 are LGHNT and FRNRAP. V was shortened by 5 bases and J by 1 base, with 5 bases between the two germline ends. The CDR3 has 13 amino acids. The CDR3 here is CASGTRNTGELFF. The CDR3 bases are TGTGCTAGTGGTACGAGGAACACCGGGGAGCTGTTTTTT.

V is TRBV18 and J is TRBJ2-7, with D possibly matching TRBD2 (5 bases). The CDR3 runs to 14 residues. The V end lost 3 bases, the J end lost 3 bases, and 12 bases lay between the germline ends. CDR1 is KGHSH, CDR2 LQKENI, per germline. The CDR3 reads CASSPGSDFYEQYF. The CDR3 DNA reads TGTGCCAGCTCACCGGGGAGCGATTTCTACGAGCAGTACTTC.

This clone appeared once. The gene calls are TRBV7-6 and TRBJ2-1; TRBD2 matches 7 bases. Germline CDR1 and CDR2: SGHVS and FNYEAQ. The CDR3 covers 15 residues. V gave up 2 bases and J gave up 5 bases; unmatched junction bases: 6. The CDR3 reads CASSLTSGANNEQFF. The DNA for the CDR3 is TGTGCCAGCAGCTTAACCAGCGGGGCAAACAATGAGCAGTTCTTC.

This clone was observed a handful of times. This chain links TRBV7-8 with TRBJ2-7, with TRBD2 identical over 16 bases. The CDR3 runs to 16 residues. The junction had 4 bases not matched to a gene; V was cut back by 5 bases and J by 3 bases. Germline CDR1 is SGHVS and CDR2 is FQNEAQ. CDR3 protein: CASSTGTSGGGYEQYF. CDR3 nucleotide sequence: TGTGCCAGCAGCACCGGGACTAGCGGGGGGGGCTACGAGCAGTACTTC.

The chain employs TRBV27 and TRBJ2-3, with 9 bases identical to TRBD2. The CDR3 loop spans 16 amino acids. After removal of 0 bases from V and 0 bases from J, the junction contained 1 base not matched to a gene. In germline, CDR1 is MNHEY, CDR2 SMNVEV (reference sequence). The CDR3 region is CASSLSAGGSTDTQYF. The CDR3 bases are TGTGCCAGCAGTTTATCAGCGGGGGGTAGCACAGATACGCAGTATTTT.

The rearrangement joins TRBV10-1 to TRBJ1-1; weak D call: TRBD1 (6 bases). The germline V gene has CDR1 WNHNN and CDR2 SYGVQD (reference sequence). The CDR3 is made up of 14 amino acids. V lost 8 bases, J lost 0 bases, and 13 bases lay in between. CDR3 residues: CASSDRPVNTEAFF. In nucleotides, the CDR3 is TGCGCCAGCTCGGACAGACCGGTGAACACTGAAGCTTTCTTT.

The V call is TRBV7-2, the J call TRBJ2-3; 9 nucleotides align to TRBD2. In germline, CDR1 is SGHTA, CDR2 FQGNSA. Trimming at V came to 1 base and at J to 1 base, leaving 0 bases not matched to a gene. The CDR3 is 15 amino acids. As DNA, the CDR3 is TGTGCCAGCAGCTTAGAGCGGGGGGGCACAGATACGCAGTATTTT. Protein product: CASSLERGGTDTQYF.

The rearrangement joins TRBV6-1 to TRBJ2-1; 11 nucleotides match TRBD1. V trimming: 3 bases; J trimming: 4 bases; junction bases outside the gene matches: 2. The CDR3 runs to 15 residues. Germline CDR1 reads MNHNS; CDR2 reads SASEGT. The CDR3 reads CASSEGQGGYNEQFF. The DNA for the CDR3 is TGTGCCAGCAGTGAGGGACAGGGGGGATACAATGAGCAGTTCTTC.